These 27 T cell receptor beta chains were all obtained from the same sample, sequenced in a study of CD4 T cells in relation to SARS-CoV-2 and coronaviruses. The antigens these receptors bind are not known. Assay: immunoSEQ multiplex PCR; the TCRdb copy retains only in-frame clones and omits some. The sample consists of just over 25,000 clones, 70% to 80% of them appearing once. Unexposed donor CD4+ T cells date from about 2011-2018, before the COVID-19 pandemic. Isolation of CD4+ T cells took place after 10 days in culture. Sequencing was performed on CD4+ T cells from PBMCs, cultured in vitro. The receptors stem from a human donor in good health.

The count of this clone is one. The chain joins TRBV5-1 to TRBJ1-4; D is ambiguous. The CDR3 consists of 14 residues. Germline V gene sequence: CDR1 SGHRS, CDR2 YFSETQ. V dropped 3 bases and J dropped 0 bases, with 6 bases sitting between them. CDR3 residues: CASSSDATNEKLFF. The CDR3 DNA sequence: TGCGCCAGCAGCTCGGATGCAACTAATGAAAAACTGTTTTTT.

CDR3 sequence reads: CASSQVYLVNTEAFF. CDR3 nucleotide sequence: TGTGCCAGCAGCCAAGTATATCTGGTGAACACTGAAGCTTTCTTT. This chain uses TRBV3-1 (or the pseudogene TRBV3-2) with TRBJ1-1, with unresolved D. Trimming shortened V by 1 base and J by 0 bases, and 9 bases separated the two germline ends. Looked up from germline, CDR1 is LGHDT and CDR2 is YNNKEL (reference sequence). The CDR3 covers 15 residues.

The chain employs TRBV5-6 and TRBJ1-1; D is perhaps TRBD1 (6 bases). The germline CDR1 and CDR2 sequences are SGHDT and YYEEEE. With 0 bases removed from V and 3 bases from J, the gap between germline ends came to 9 bases. The CDR3 extends over 14 amino acids. CDR3 residues: CASSLARGDTEAFF. CDR3 nucleotides: TGTGCCAGCAGCTTGGCCAGGGGTGACACTGAAGCTTTCTTT.

V and J are TRBV19 and TRBJ2-3; 14 bases map to TRBD2. The CDR3 sequence is 16 residues long. The germline CDR1 and CDR2 sequences are LNHDA and SQIVND (reference sequence). Trimming cost V 7 bases and J 5 bases; bases outside gene matches: 8. The CDR3 is CASTKRGTSGRDTQYF. The CDR3 coding sequence is TGTGCCAGTACCAAACGGGGGACTAGCGGGAGAGATACGCAGTATTTT.

The genes are TRBV5-6 and TRBJ2-4, with D hard to call. Trimming took 2 bases from V and 6 from J, leaving 12 bases between them. CDR3 length: 14 amino acids. Germline V gene data show CDR1 as SGHDT and CDR2 as YYEEEE. DNA for the CDR3: TGTGCCAGCAGCTTTCTGAATGGTGGAAACATTCAGTACTTC. This gives the protein CASSFLNGGNIQYF.

The rearrangement uses TRBV6-6 and TRBJ1-1, with D unresolved. This CDR3 is 14 amino acids long. V shed 0 bases and J shed 8 bases, with 13 bases lying between them. The germline V gene has CDR1 MNHNY and CDR2 SVGAGI (reference sequence). CDR3 region: CASSYSPERGEAFF. CDR3 DNA: TGTGCCAGCAGTTACTCTCCGGAGAGAGGCGAAGCTTTCTTT.

The table lists this clone with a few counts. The V and J genes are TRBV30 and TRBJ1-2; no definite D call. The CDR3 is 13 amino acids. The germline V gene has CDR1 GTSNPN and CDR2 SVGIG (reference sequence). The V end lost 3 bases, the J end lost 4 bases, and 12 bases lay between the germline ends. The DNA for the CDR3 is TGTGCCTGGAGCGGCGGACTTTCCTATGGCTACACCTTC. Its protein product is CAWSGGLSYGYTF.

The CDR3, as DNA: TGTGCCAGCAGCTTGGAGAAAAGCACTGAAGCTTTCTTT. The encoded protein is CASSLEKSTEAFF. This chain uses TRBV5-6 with TRBJ1-1; D remains unclear. The germline V and J ends were trimmed by 0 bases and 4 bases, with 7 bases remaining between them. Per the germline V gene, CDR1 is SGHDT and CDR2 is YYEEEE. CDR3 size: 13 residues.

This clone was detected a few times. V is TRBV6-5 and J is TRBJ1-6; D might be TRBD1 (5 bases). The ends were cut back, 3 bases at V and 3 bases at J, with 9 bases in the middle. The germline CDR1 and CDR2 sequences are MNHEY and SVGAGI. The CDR3 runs 15 residues. CDR3 bases: TGTGCCAGCAGTTATGGTGGGGGCTATAATTCACCCCTCCACTTT. Amino acids: CASSYGGGYNSPLHF.

This chain joins TRBV6-1 and TRBJ1-5; unclear D gene. CDR1 is MNHNS, CDR2 SASEGT, per germline. V lost 0 bases to trimming and J lost 5 bases, with 8 bases between them. The CDR3 length is 14 residues. The CDR3 DNA reads as TGTGCCAGCAGTGAAGCGACCCGGGATCAGCCCCAGCATTTT. Residues: CASSEATRDQPQHF.

This clone has more than one count but fewer than ten. The chain joins TRBV10-1 to TRBJ2-1; 9 bases match TRBD2. J lost 1 base, V lost 3 bases, and 1 base had no gene match. CDR1 is WNHNN, CDR2 SYGVQD, per germline (reference sequence). There are 15 residues in the CDR3. The CDR3 region has the DNA TGCGCCAGCAGTGAAAGCGGGGGGTCCTACAATGAGCAGTTCTTC. This encodes CASSESGGSYNEQFF.

The chain recombines TRBV2 with TRBJ1-5; the D is unclear. The CDR3 totals 15 residues. The V end was cut by 4 bases, the J end by 4 bases, with 14 bases between. Germline V lookup: CDR1 SNHLY, CDR2 FYNNEI. CDR3 in amino acids: CASSVFAEGNQPQHF. For the CDR3, the DNA is TGTGCCAGCAGTGTGTTTGCAGAAGGAAATCAGCCCCAGCATTTT.

V is TRBV7-9 and J is TRBJ2-3, with D possibly being TRBD2 (5 bases). Germline loops: CDR1 SEHNR, CDR2 FQNEAQ (reference sequence). The CDR3 sequence is 16 residues long. V gave up 5 bases and J gave up 4 bases, with 19 bases separating them. The CDR3 bases are TGTGCCAGCAGCCGAAACCTAGCCAACCCCCCAGATACGCAGTATTTT. It is translated as CASSRNLANPPDTQYF.

The rearrangement uses TRBV7-3 and TRBJ2-6; TRBD1 agrees at 9 bases. Germline CDR1 SGHTA, CDR2 FQGTGA. The CDR3 sequence is 17 residues long. With 6 bases clipped from V and 2 bases from J, the junction kept 8 bases outside the gene matches. The chain's CDR3 is CASSSGQGRPGANVLTF. The CDR3 DNA follows: TGTGCCAGCAGTTCCGGACAGGGGAGGCCTGGGGCCAACGTCCTGACTTTC.

V is TRBV18 and J is TRBJ2-1, with D uncertain. V dropped 0 bases and J dropped 4 bases, with 7 bases sitting between them. CDR3 length equals 14 residues. Looked up from germline, CDR1 is KGHSH and CDR2 is LQKENI. The CDR3 region has the DNA TGTGCCAGCTCACCACCGGCTGGTTACAATGAGCAGTTCTTC. Protein product: CASSPPAGYNEQFF. Using reference TRBV18 and TRBJ2-1 for the parts outside the CDR3, the full variable domain is NAGVMQNPRHLVRRRGQEARLRCSPMKGHSHVYWYRQLPEEGLKFMVYLQKENIIDESGMPKERFSAEFPKEGPSILRIQQVVRGDSAAYFCASSPPAGYNEQFFGPGTRLTVL.

This chain connects TRBV5-8 to TRBJ2-1; 10 bases align to TRBD1. The trim removed 2 bases at V and 5 bases at J, leaving 4 bases unmatched. The germline V gene encodes CDR1 SGHTS and CDR2 YDEGEE. The CDR3 is made up of 15 amino acids. DNA of the CDR3: TGTGCCAGCAGCTTTGCAGGACAGGGGGACAATGAGCAGTTCTTC. It specifies CASSFAGQGDNEQFF.

V and J are TRBV19 and TRBJ2-2, with D tentatively TRBD1 or TRBD2 (5 bases each). The CDR3 has 15 amino acids. Germline V gene sequence: CDR1 LNHDA, CDR2 SQIVND (reference sequence). V lost 7 bases and J lost 7, with 19 bases in between. The CDR3 DNA reads TGTGCCAGTACCCCAGGGACCGCTGGAAACGGGGAGCTGTTTTTT. Translated: CASTPGTAGNGELFF.

The chain employs TRBV27 and TRBJ2-1; 9 nucleotides agree with TRBD1. The J segment lost 6 bases and the V segment lost 6 bases, leaving 9 bases of the junction unmatched. Germline V CDR1 and CDR2: MNHEY, SMNVEV (reference sequence). The CDR3 length is 15 residues. CDR3 bases: TGTGCCAGCAGACCCCGGGACAGGGAGGGCAATGAGCAGTTCTTC. This sequence encodes CASRPRDREGNEQFF.

V gene TRBV6-5 combines with J gene TRBJ2-5; possible D gene TRBD1, 6 bases. The germline gives CDR1 MNHEY, CDR2 SVGAGI. V was shortened by 2 bases and J by 0 bases, with 10 bases between the two germline ends. The CDR3 consists of 15 residues. In DNA form, the CDR3 reads TGTGCCAGCAGTTACATCGGACAGCACCAAGAGACCCAGTACTTC. This translates into CASSYIGQHQETQYF.

The rearrangement joins TRBV4-2 to TRBJ1-2; D is perhaps TRBD1 (5 bases). CDR1 is LGHNA, CDR2 YNFKEQ, per germline. Trimming removed 2 bases at V and 7 bases at J, with 20 bases between. CDR3 size: 16 residues. CDR3 residues: CASSQRGGTARLGYTF. The CDR3 DNA reads TGTGCCAGCAGCCAACGAGGAGGGACCGCTCGTCTTGGCTACACCTTC.

The genes are TRBV5-1 and TRBJ2-1, with D uncertain. Germline lookup yields CDR1 SGHRS and CDR2 YFSETQ. This CDR3 has 15 residues. V gave up 4 bases and J gave up 0 bases, with 11 bases separating them. This chain's CDR3 is CASSLDISSYNEQFF. The CDR3 DNA follows: TGCGCCAGCAGCCTCGACATCAGCTCCTACAATGAGCAGTTCTTC.

V gene TRBV9 combines with J gene TRBJ2-6; D unclear. The CDR3 totals 15 residues. The V and J ends lost 4 bases and 0 bases respectively, with 8 bases between them. CDR1 SGDLS and CDR2 YYNGEE come from the germline V gene. CDR3 in DNA: TGTGCCAGCAGCAGAGAGCCCTCTGGGGCCAACGTCCTGACTTTC. This gives the protein CASSREPSGANVLTF.

The chain is built from TRBV7-8 and TRBJ1-3; D may be TRBD1 (6 bases). CDR3 length: 16 residues. Germline CDR1 reads SGHVS; CDR2 reads FQNEAQ. V shed 2 bases and J shed 0 bases, with 11 bases lying between them. CDR3 sequence (DNA): TGTGCCAGCAGCTTAAACAGGGAAAGCTCTGGAAACACCATATATTTT. The encoded protein is CASSLNRESSGNTIYF.

The CDR3 region has the DNA TGTGCCAGCAGCGTAGGGGGATTAGGCAATCAGCCCCAGCATTTT. Translating it yields CASSVGGLGNQPQHF. The chain links TRBV9 to TRBJ1-5; D remains ambiguous. CDR1 SGDLS and CDR2 YYNGEE come from the germline V gene. The CDR3 extends over 15 amino acids. Trimming took off 0 bases at V and 2 bases at J, with 9 bases between the two ends.

The chain combines TRBV5-4 with TRBJ1-1, with D uncertain. The length of the CDR3 is 15 residues. Between the trimmed V and J ends, which lost 0 bases and 4 bases, there was a span of 13 bases. Germline V gene data show CDR1 as SGHNT and CDR2 as YYREEE (reference sequence). CDR3 coding DNA: TGTGCCAGCAGCTTGGCCGCTGGTTATGGCACTGAAGCTTTCTTT. This translates into CASSLAAGYGTEAFF.

This rearrangement joins TRBV5-1 to TRBJ2-1, with a possible D match to TRBD2 (5 bases). Germline CDR1 and CDR2: SGHRS and YFSETQ. Trimming pared 2 bases from V and 0 bases from J, leaving 12 bases between. CDR3 length: 16 residues. CDR3 protein: CASSFLGESSYNEQFF. The CDR3 nucleotides read TGCGCCAGCAGCTTTCTTGGGGAGAGCTCCTACAATGAGCAGTTCTTC.

The chain is built from TRBV6-5 and TRBJ2-2; 8 positions match TRBD2. The germline V gene has CDR1 MNHEY and CDR2 SVGAGI. The CDR3 length is 16 residues. V trimming: 2 bases; J trimming: 3 bases; junction bases outside the gene matches: 5. The CDR3 sequence is CASSYGDGRDTGELFF. The CDR3 DNA reads TGTGCCAGCAGTTACGGTGACGGGAGGGACACCGGGGAGCTGTTTTTT.